This TCR beta chain derives from a study of OX40 agonist ivuxolimab in advanced cancers. CDR1 SGHTA and CDR2 FQGTGA come from the germline V gene. This CDR3 contains 13 residues. The V gene lost 1 base and the J gene lost 11 bases, with 14 bases spanning the gap. Generated by immunoSEQ multiplex PCR, the TCRdb table keeps only in-frame clones and is missing some. Of roughly 17,000 clones detected, approximately 86% appear once; the ten largest clones hold roughly 3.9%. The chain links TRBV7-3 to TRBJ1-1; D remains unclear. Sequencing used CD4+ or CD8+ T cells sorted from blood, obtained in a trial of the OX40 agonist ivuxolimab. This TCR came from an adult with an advanced solid tumor such as melanoma, head and neck, liver or kidney cancer. For the CDR3, the DNA is TGTGCCAGCAGCTTAAATAGGGTCGGGGAGGCTTTCTTT. Its protein is CASSLNRVGEAFF.